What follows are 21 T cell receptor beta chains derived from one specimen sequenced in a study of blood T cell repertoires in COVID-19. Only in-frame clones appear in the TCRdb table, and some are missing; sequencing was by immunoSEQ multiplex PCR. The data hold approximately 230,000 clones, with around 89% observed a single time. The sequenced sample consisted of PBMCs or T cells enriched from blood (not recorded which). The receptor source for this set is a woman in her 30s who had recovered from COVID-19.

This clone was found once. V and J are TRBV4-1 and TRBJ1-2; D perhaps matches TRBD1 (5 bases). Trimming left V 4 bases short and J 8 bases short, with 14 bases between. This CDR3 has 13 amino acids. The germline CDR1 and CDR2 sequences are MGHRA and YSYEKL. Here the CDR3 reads CASSLTGLGGYTF. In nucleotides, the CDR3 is TGCGCCAGCAGCCTAACAGGTCTAGGCGGCTACACCTTC.

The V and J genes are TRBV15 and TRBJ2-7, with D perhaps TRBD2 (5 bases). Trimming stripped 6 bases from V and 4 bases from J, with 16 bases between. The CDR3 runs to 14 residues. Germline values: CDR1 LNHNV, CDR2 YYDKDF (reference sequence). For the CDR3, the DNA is TGTGCCACCAGTTCGAGGGTATCCCATTACGAGCAGTACTTC. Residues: CATSSRVSHYEQYF.

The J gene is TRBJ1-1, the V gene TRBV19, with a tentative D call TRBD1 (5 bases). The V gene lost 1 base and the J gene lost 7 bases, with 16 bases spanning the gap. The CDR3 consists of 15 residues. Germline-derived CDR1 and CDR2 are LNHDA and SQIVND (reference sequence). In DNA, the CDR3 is TGTGCCAGTAGTATAGGTGATGTGGGGAGGGGTGAAGCTTTCTTT. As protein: CASSIGDVGRGEAFF.

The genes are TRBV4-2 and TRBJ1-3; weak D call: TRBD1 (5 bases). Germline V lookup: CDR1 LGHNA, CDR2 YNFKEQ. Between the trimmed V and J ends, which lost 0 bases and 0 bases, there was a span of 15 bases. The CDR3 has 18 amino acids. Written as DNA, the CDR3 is TGTGCCAGCAGCCAAGAAGGTGTAAGGACAACCTCTGGAAACACCATATATTTT. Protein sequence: CASSQEGVRTTSGNTIYF.

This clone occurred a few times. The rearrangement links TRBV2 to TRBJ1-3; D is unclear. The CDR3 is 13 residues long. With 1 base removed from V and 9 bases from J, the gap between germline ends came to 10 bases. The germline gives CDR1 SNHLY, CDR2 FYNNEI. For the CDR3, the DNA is TGTGCCAGCAGTGAAGTAGAGTCGGGCACCATATATTTT. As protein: CASSEVESGTIYF.

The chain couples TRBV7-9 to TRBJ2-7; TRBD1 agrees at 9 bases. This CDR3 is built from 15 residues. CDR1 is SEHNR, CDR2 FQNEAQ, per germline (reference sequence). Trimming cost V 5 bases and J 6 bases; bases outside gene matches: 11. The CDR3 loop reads CASSHYQDRGGEQYF. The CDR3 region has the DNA TGTGCCAGCAGCCACTATCAGGACAGGGGCGGCGAGCAGTACTTC.

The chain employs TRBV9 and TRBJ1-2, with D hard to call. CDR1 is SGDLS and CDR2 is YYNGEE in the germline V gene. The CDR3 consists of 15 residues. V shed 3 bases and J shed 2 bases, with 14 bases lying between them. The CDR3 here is CASSAPGVPNYGYTF. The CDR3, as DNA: TGTGCCAGCAGCGCCCCCGGAGTGCCGAACTATGGCTACACCTTC.

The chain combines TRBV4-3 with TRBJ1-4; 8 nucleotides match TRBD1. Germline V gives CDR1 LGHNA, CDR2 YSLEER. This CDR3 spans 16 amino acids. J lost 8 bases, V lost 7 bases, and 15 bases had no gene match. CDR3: CASTRRYRGVHEKLFF. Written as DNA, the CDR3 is TGCGCCAGCACGCGCCGATACAGGGGGGTTCACGAAAAACTGTTTTTT.

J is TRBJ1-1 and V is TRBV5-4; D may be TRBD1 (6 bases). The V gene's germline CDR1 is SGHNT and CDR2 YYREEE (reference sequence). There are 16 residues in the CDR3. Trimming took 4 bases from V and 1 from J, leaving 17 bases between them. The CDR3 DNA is TGTGCCAGCAGCCCCAATCCCGGGACACGGAACACTGAAGCTTTCTTT. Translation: CASSPNPGTRNTEAFF.

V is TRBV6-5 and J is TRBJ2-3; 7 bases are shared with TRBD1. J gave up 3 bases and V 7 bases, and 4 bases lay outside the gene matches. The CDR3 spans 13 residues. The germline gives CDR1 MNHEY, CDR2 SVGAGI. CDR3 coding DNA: TGTGCCAGCACTAGGGGGCAGACAGATACGCAGTATTTT. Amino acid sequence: CASTRGQTDTQYF.

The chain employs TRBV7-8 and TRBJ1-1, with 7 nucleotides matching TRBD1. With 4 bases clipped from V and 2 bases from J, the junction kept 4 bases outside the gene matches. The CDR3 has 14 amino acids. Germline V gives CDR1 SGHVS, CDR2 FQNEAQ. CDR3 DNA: TGTGCCAGCAGCTCTAGGACAGGAAACACTGAAGCTTTCTTT. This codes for CASSSRTGNTEAFF.

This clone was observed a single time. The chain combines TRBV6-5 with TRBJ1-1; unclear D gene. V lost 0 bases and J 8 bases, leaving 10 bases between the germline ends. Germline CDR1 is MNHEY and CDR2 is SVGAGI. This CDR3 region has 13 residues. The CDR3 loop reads CASSYSRGFEAFF. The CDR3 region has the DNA TGTGCCAGCAGTTACTCGAGAGGGTTCGAAGCTTTCTTT.

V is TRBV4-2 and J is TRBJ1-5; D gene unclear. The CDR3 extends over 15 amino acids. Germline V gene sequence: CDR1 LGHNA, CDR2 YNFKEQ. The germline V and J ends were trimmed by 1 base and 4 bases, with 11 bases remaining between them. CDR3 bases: TGTGCCAGCAGCCAAGGGGCCATTGGGAATCAGCCCCAGCATTTT. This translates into CASSQGAIGNQPQHF.

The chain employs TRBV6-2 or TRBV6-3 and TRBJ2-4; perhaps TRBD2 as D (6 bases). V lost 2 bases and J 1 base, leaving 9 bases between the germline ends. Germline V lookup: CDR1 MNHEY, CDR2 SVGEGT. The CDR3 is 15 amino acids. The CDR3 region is CASSYIRGAKNIQYF. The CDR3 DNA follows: TGTGCCAGCAGTTACATACGGGGGGCCAAAAACATTCAGTACTTC.

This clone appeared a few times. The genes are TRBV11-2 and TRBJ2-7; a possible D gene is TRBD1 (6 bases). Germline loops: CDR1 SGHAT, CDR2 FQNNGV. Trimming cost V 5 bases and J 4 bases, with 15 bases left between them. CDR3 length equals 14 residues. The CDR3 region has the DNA TGTGCCAGCAGCCCAACCGGGACAACGTACGAGCAGTACTTC. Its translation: CASSPTGTTYEQYF.

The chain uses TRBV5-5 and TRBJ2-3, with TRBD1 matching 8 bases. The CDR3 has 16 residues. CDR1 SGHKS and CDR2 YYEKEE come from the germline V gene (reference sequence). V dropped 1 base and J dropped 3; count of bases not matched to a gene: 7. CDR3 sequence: CASSLYAGGYTDTQYF. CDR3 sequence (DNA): TGTGCCAGCAGCTTGTATGCAGGGGGCTATACAGATACGCAGTATTTT.

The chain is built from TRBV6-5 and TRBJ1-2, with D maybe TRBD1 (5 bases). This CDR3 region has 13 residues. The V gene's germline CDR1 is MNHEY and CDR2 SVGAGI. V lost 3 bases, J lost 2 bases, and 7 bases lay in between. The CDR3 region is CASSYGGNYGYTF. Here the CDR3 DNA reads TGTGCCAGCAGTTATGGGGGGAACTATGGCTACACCTTC.

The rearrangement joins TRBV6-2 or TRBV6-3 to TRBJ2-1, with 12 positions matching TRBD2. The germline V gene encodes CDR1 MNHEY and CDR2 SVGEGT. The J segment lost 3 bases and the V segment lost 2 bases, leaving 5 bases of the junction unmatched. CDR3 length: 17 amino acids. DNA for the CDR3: TGTGCCAGCAGTTACAGGGCTAGCGGGGGGGGCTACAATGAGCAGTTCTTC. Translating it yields CASSYRASGGGYNEQFF.

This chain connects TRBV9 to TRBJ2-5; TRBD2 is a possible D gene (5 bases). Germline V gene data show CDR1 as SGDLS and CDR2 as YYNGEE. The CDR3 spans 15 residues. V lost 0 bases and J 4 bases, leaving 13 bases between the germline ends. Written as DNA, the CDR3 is TGTGCCAGCAGCGTAGCCCCACTCAGCGGAGAGACCCAGTACTTC. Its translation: CASSVAPLSGETQYF.

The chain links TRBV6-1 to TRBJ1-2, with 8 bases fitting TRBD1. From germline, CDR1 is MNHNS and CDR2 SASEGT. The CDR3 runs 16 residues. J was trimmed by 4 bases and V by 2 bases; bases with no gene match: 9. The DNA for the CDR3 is TGTGCCAGCAGTGAACACGGGCAGGGGGCTAGCTATGGCTACACCTTC. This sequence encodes CASSEHGQGASYGYTF.

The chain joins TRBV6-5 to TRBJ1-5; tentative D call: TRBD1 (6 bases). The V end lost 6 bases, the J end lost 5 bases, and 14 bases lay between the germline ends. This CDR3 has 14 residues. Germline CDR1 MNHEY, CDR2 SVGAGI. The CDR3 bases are TGTGCCAGCAGACAAGGGGGACCCGATCAGCCCCAGCATTTT. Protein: CASRQGGPDQPQHF.